Listed below are T cell receptor beta chains from one sample, sequenced in a study of CD8+CD57+ T cells in acquired aplastic anemia. TCRdb re-analysed the reads in MiXCR, keeping a single row per CDR3 protein. This sample has around 500,000 distinct CDR3 sequences, with around 30% found just once. The sample consisted of sorted CD4+, CD8+, or CD8+CD57+ T cells (not recorded which) from PBMCs. The receptors derive from a human donor with aplastic anemia. Each CDR3 is given with its conserved first and last residue. The D gene is left open where the match is weak. Only some rows state a clone size, as once, few, many or a class for expanded clones.

j_call clone_size d_call v_call cdr3_nt cdr3_aa
TRBJ2-3 many . TRBV2 TGTGCCAGCAGTTTAGATGGGGGAAGTTCAGATACGCAGTATTTT CASSLDGGSSDTQYF
TRBJ2-7 . TRBD1 TRBV15 TGTGCCACCAGCAGGGACAGGGGTAGGTACGAGCAGTACTTC CATSRDRGRYEQYF
TRBJ2-1 . TRBD1 TRBV9 TGTGCCAGCAGCGCCTCACAGGGGTATGAGCAGTTCTTC CASSASQGYEQFF
TRBJ1-5 . TRBD1 TRBV20-1 TGCAGTGCTAGTGAACAGGGGGTAAATAAACCCCAGCATTTT CSASEQGVNKPQHF
TRBJ1-2 . . TRBV29-1 TGCAGCGTTGAGTCTCCAGGGAACTATGGCTACACCTTC CSVESPGNYGYTF
TRBJ2-1 many . TRBV7-2 TGTGCCAGCAGCTTAGGGATGTATGAGCAGTTCTTC CASSLGMYEQFF
TRBJ1-5 many TRBD1 TRBV19 TGTGCCAGTAGAGCTACAGGGGTGGTCGGACAGCCCCAGCATTTT CASRATGVVGQPQHF
TRBJ2-1 few TRBD2 TRBV12-5 TGTGCTAGTGGTTTGGGACTAGCGGACTACAATGAGCAGTTCTTC CASGLGLADYNEQFF
TRBJ2-3 many TRBD2 TRBV19 TGTGCCAGTAGTGCCCGACTAGCGGGAGCAGATACGCAGTATTTT CASSARLAGADTQYF
TRBJ2-1 few TRBD2 TRBV5-8 TGTGCCAGCAGCCCGGGACTAGCGGGAGAAAACAATGAGCAGTTCTTC CASSPGLAGENNEQFF
TRBJ2-7 many TRBD1 TRBV10-1 TGCGCCAGCAGTGGCACAGGGGGCTCGTACGAGCAGTACTTC CASSGTGGSYEQYF
TRBJ1-3 . . TRBV9 TGTGCCAGCAGCGTAACCTCTTCAGGGAACTCTGGAAACACCATATATTTT CASSVTSSGNSGNTIYF
TRBJ2-2 many . TRBV10-3 TGTGCCATCCAGCTGACCCAGACTACCGGGGAGCTGTTTTTT CAIQLTQTTGELFF
TRBJ2-1 many . TRBV20-1 TGCAGTCTGCGTACCAGCTCCTACAATGAGCAGTTCTTC CSLRTSSYNEQFF
TRBJ1-3 . . TRBV25-1 TGTGCCAGCAGTTACGGTCCCCAAGATGGGTCTGGAAACACCATATATTTT CASSYGPQDGSGNTIYF
TRBJ1-3 . . TRBV5-6 TGTGCCAGCAGCTTCAGACAGGATATTGCTGGAAACACCATATATTTT CASSFRQDIAGNTIYF
TRBJ1-6 . TRBD1 TRBV20-1 TGCAGTGCTAATTTAAACCCCGGGGACAGGAAAAATTCACCCCTCCACTTT CSANLNPGDRKNSPLHF
TRBJ1-1 . . TRBV9 TGTGCCAGCAGTCAGAGGGGCAGTGAAGCTTTCTTT CASSQRGSEAFF
TRBJ1-3 . . TRBV29-1 TGCAGCGTTGTGCAGAGCCCTGGAAACACCATATACTTT CSVVQSPGNTIYF
TRBJ2-4 few . TRBV7-9 TGTGCCAGCAGCCACGACTCTAGCGACCAAAACATTCAGTACTTC CASSHDSSDQNIQYF
TRBJ1-1 . . TRBV15 TGTGCCACCAGCAGGGGCCGGGACACTGGAGCTTTCTTT CATSRGRDTGAFF